A single T cell receptor (beta chain) is shown here with its context. The data originate from a study of cytomegalovirus exposure and HLA in healthy donors. A multiplex PCR was run with 60 Vbeta primers and 13 Jbeta primers. TCRdb keeps only in-frame clones here, not all; method: immunoSEQ multiplex PCR. This sample carries 120,000 or so clones, approximately 78% of them seen once, and the ten largest clones take about 1.7%. Germline V gives CDR1 MNHEY, CDR2 SMNVEV (reference sequence). Between the trimmed V and J ends, which lost 10 bases and 5 bases, there was a span of 17 bases. The CDR3 has 13 amino acids.

The sequence came from a man aged 40-49 years in good health and CMV-seronegative. The material sequenced was PBMCs. The chain couples TRBV27 to TRBJ1-2, with unresolved D. CDR3 protein: CATGEARGYGYTF. Here the CDR3 DNA reads TGTGCCACCGGTGAGGCCAGAGGGTATGGCTACACCTTC.